The next 2 T cell receptor beta chains were all read from a single sample in a study of T cells in Graves' hyperthyroidism and ophthalmopathy. The investigators amplified TCR beta CDR3 regions from RNA transcripts. First-round RT-PCR targeting the TCR CDR3 was performed with the HTBI primer set. Each CDR3 protein gets one entry after TCRdb re-called the multiplex PCR reads with MiXCR. The sample holds hundreds of thousands of distinct CDR3 sequences, approximately 15% seen once. The specimen sequenced was blood. The receptor source for this set is a woman aged 25 to 39 with Graves' hyperthyroidism.

This clonotype appeared many times. This sequence joins TRBV27 and TRBJ2-1, with 7 bases that match TRBD2. The ends lost 6 bases at V and 4 bases at J; junction bases unmatched: 12. Germline CDR1 reads MNHEY; CDR2 reads SMNVEV (reference sequence). The CDR3 is 16 residues long. CDR3 loop: CASSRPRERLYNEQFF. The CDR3 DNA follows: TGTGCCAGCAGCCGACCGCGGGAGAGGCTTTACAATGAGCAGTTCTTC.

Remarks on this clonotype: A read error may explain this, as a much larger clone is one base away. The J gene is TRBJ2-1, the V gene TRBV28, with TRBD2 identical over 8 bases. J was trimmed by 10 bases and V by 3 bases; bases with no gene match: 5. Germline CDR1 and CDR2: MDHEN and SYDVKM. CDR3 length: 13 amino acids. This chain's CDR3 is CASSFGGGLEQFF. As DNA, the CDR3 is TGTGCCAGCAGTTTTGGCGGGGGGCTCGAGCAGTTCTTC.